The clone carrying this TCR beta chain was detected only a few times. The antigen is unknown. V lost 0 bases, J lost 8 bases, and 8 bases lay in between. Germline V gives CDR1 SGHNT, CDR2 YYREEE (reference sequence). The CDR3 spans 12 residues. These data are taken from a study of CD8+CD57+ T cells in acquired aplastic anemia. Study results and caveats: Patients and controls turned out to have approximately 29 CD8+ CDR3 sequences in common. Patient and control CD8+ Simpson's diversity was not significantly different.

Investigators profiled TCR beta VDJ and CDR3 from genomic DNA template. TCRdb called the reads again in MiXCR, with one record for every CDR3 protein. The table includes 200,000 to 250,000 distinct CDR3 sequences, around 32% detected once. The TCR originated in a human donor in good health, serving as a control. The rearrangement links TRBV5-4 to TRBJ1-1; D is possibly TRBD1 (5 bases). The sample was sorted CD4+, CD8+, or CD8+CD57+ T cells (not recorded which) from PBMCs. The CDR3 sequence is CASSLGRAEAFF. Here the CDR3 DNA reads TGTGCCAGCAGCTTGGGCAGGGCAGAAGCTTTCTTT.